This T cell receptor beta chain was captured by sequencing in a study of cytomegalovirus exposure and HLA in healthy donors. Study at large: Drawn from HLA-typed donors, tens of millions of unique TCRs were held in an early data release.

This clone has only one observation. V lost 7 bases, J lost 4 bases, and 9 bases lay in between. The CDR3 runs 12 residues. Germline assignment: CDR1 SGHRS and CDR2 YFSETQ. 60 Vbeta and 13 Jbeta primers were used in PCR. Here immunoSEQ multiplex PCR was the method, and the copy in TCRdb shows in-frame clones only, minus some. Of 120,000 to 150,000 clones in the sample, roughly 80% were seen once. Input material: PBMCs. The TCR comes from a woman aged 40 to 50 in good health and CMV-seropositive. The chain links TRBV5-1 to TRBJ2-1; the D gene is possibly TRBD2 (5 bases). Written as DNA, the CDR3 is TGCGCCAGCTCCGAGGGATACAATGAGCAGTTCTTC. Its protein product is CASSEGYNEQFF.